The rows below give T cell receptor beta chains drawn from one sample of a study of cytomegalovirus exposure and HLA in healthy donors. TCRdb's table, derived via immunoSEQ multiplex PCR, lists solely in-frame clones and lacks some. The sample has 120,000 or so clones, about 75% seen once. Input material: PBMCs. All receptors come from a woman between 40 and 50 years old in good health and CMV-seropositive. Both conserved end residues are part of each CDR3. Fields, in order: J gene, clone size, D gene, V gene, CDR3 protein, CDR3 DNA. The D gene is left open where the match is weak. Not all rows give a size; the values are once, few, many and, for expanded clones, a class.

TRBJ1-3 NA NA TRBV28 CASSSNSQGHSGNTIYF TGTGCCAGCAGTTCCAACTCCCAGGGGCACTCTGGAAACACCATATATTTT
TRBJ2-7 few NA TRBV25-1 CASSADPLYEQYF TGTGCCAGCAGTGCCGATCCCCTATACGAGCAGTACTTC
TRBJ2-5 NA NA TRBV7-9 CASSLESETQYF TGTGCCAGCAGCTTAGAATCTGAGACCCAGTACTTC
TRBJ1-1 NA NA TRBV9 CASSSLTGNTEAFF TGTGCCAGCAGCTCCCTGACGGGGAACACTGAAGCTTTCTTT
TRBJ2-2 NA NA TRBV30 CAWSVQSARELFF TGTGCCTGGAGTGTACAGTCCGCCAGGGAGCTGTTTTTT
TRBJ1-4 NA TRBD1 TRBV11-2 CASRPIPRTGTNEKLFF TGTGCCAGCAGACCTATTCCGCGGACAGGGACGAATGAAAAACTGTTTTTT
TRBJ1-1 NA NA TRBV30 CAWTQDRNTEAFF TGTGCCTGGACGCAAGACAGGAACACTGAAGCTTTCTTT
TRBJ2-3 NA TRBD1 TRBV10-3 CAISVSTTGVGEWQDF TGTGCCATCAGTGTTTCAACGACAGGGGTCGGAGAGTGGCAGGATTTT
TRBJ1-5 few TRBD1 TRBV27 CASSSSTGGSNQPQHF TGTGCCAGCAGTTCCTCTACAGGGGGGAGCAATCAGCCCCAGCATTTT
TRBJ2-7 NA TRBD2 TRBV7-2 CASSNIPLADYEQYF TGTGCCAGCAGCAACATTCCTCTAGCGGACTACGAGCAGTACTTC
TRBJ2-7 NA TRBD1 TRBV6-1 CASNRGRVYEQYF TGTGCCAGCAACAGGGGGCGCGTTTACGAGCAGTACTTC
TRBJ2-2 NA NA TRBV30 CAWSEWVQGPGELFF TGTGCCTGGAGTGAGTGGGTACAGGGTCCCGGGGAGCTGTTTTTT
TRBJ1-1 few NA TRBV27 CASSLTVNTEAFF TGTGCCAGCAGTTTGACAGTGAACACTGAAGCTTTCTTT
TRBJ1-2 NA NA TRBV7-9 CASSSGGVAGYTF TGTGCCAGCAGCTCCGGAGGGGTTGCGGGCTACACCTTC
TRBJ2-2 NA TRBD1 TRBV4-2 CASSQGTGDTGELFF TGTGCCAGCAGCCAAGGGACAGGGGACACCGGGGAGCTGTTTTTT
TRBJ1-1 NA TRBD1 TRBV11-3 CASTGQYRMNTEAFF TGTGCCAGCACGGGACAGTATCGGATGAACACTGAAGCTTTCTTT
TRBJ1-1 NA NA TRBV6-5 CASRDSSALTEAFF TGTGCCAGCAGGGACAGTTCGGCGCTCACTGAAGCTTTCTTT
TRBJ1-1 NA NA TRBV10-2 CASSEERGTEAFF TGCGCCAGCAGTGAGGAACGCGGCACTGAAGCTTTCTTT
TRBJ2-5 NA NA TRBV7-6 CASSLDGREETQYF TGTGCCAGCAGCTTAGATGGGAGAGAAGAGACCCAGTACTTC
TRBJ2-3 NA NA TRBV15 CASEAGNAQYF TGTGCCAGTGAGGCCGGGAACGCGCAGTATTTT
TRBJ1-2 NA NA TRBV9 CASSVDGGRDYGYTF TGTGCCAGCAGCGTAGATGGGGGGAGGGACTATGGCTACACCTTC
TRBJ2-2 few NA TRBV7-3 CASSFDSANTGELFF TGTGCCAGCAGCTTCGACAGCGCGAACACCGGGGAGCTGTTTTTT
TRBJ2-3 NA NA TRBV2 CASSEQGSTDTQYF TGTGCCAGCAGTGAACAGGGGAGCACAGATACGCAGTATTTT
TRBJ1-2 NA NA TRBV6-5 CASSSPDRNYGYTF TGTGCCAGCAGTTCCCCGGACAGAAATTATGGCTACACCTTC
TRBJ1-6 NA TRBD1 TRBV6-6 CASKQGEAPLHF TGTGCCAGCAAACAGGGGGAGGCACCCCTCCACTTT
TRBJ1-1 once NA TRBV6-5 CASSFRVMNTEAFF TGTGCCAGCAGTTTCAGGGTTATGAACACTGAAGCTTTCTTT
TRBJ2-1 NA TRBD1 TRBV5-6 CASSIGTGVGNEQFF TGTGCCAGCAGCATCGGGACAGGGGTGGGCAATGAGCAGTTCTTC
TRBJ1-6 NA NA TRBV28 CASSEATDLVIHF TGTGCCAGCAGTGAAGCGACCGACTTGGTGATCCACTTT
TRBJ2-5 NA TRBD2 TRBV9 CASSVFSSGGTHQETQYF TGTGCCAGCAGCGTATTTTCTAGCGGGGGGACCCACCAAGAGACCCAGTACTTC
TRBJ1-1 NA NA TRBV6-4 CASSDSMGEDLMNTEAFF TGTGCCAGCAGTGACTCGATGGGAGAGGATCTCATGAACACTGAAGCTTTCTTT
TRBJ2-1 few NA TRBV7-2 CASSLGGAPNEQFF TGTGCCAGCAGCTTAGGCGGGGCCCCCAATGAGCAGTTCTTC
TRBJ1-1 NA NA TRBV19 CASSIVQGLVGTEAFF TGTGCCAGTAGTATAGTTCAGGGTTTGGTCGGCACTGAAGCTTTCTTT
TRBJ2-7 NA TRBD1 TRBV7-9 CSSSARDRAYEQYF TGTTCCAGCAGCGCCCGGGACAGGGCCTACGAGCAGTACTTC
TRBJ2-3 NA NA TRBV27 CASRMKGDTQYF TGTGCCAGCAGAATGAAGGGGGATACGCAGTATTTT
TRBJ1-1 NA NA TRBV14 CASSPPRGYDTEAFF TGTGCCAGCAGCCCCCCCCGGGGTTATGACACTGAAGCTTTCTTT
TRBJ1-1 NA TRBD1 TRBV6-5 CASSYWGQGNTEAFF TGTGCCAGCAGTTACTGGGGACAGGGGAACACTGAAGCTTTCTTT
TRBJ2-1 NA TRBD2 TRBV7-9 CASSLGRTSGGSSYNEQFF TGTGCCAGCAGCTTAGGAAGGACTAGCGGGGGGAGCTCCTACAATGAGCAGTTCTTC
TRBJ2-2 NA TRBD1 TRBV29-1 CSALTGQSSAGELFF TGCAGCGCTTTGACAGGGCAAAGTTCGGCCGGGGAGCTGTTTTTT
TRBJ1-2 NA NA TRBV11-2 CASSLEGRGGYTF TGTGCCAGCAGCTTAGAGGGTCGCGGCGGCTACACCTTC
TRBJ2-5 few NA TRBV25-1 CASSDSSKGGAWETQYF TGTGCCAGCAGTGACAGCTCGAAAGGGGGGGCGTGGGAGACCCAGTACTTC
TRBJ1-6 NA NA TRBV30 CAWTPSHSSYNSPLHF TGTGCCTGGACTCCCTCCCATAGCTCCTATAATTCACCCCTCCACTTT
TRBJ2-7 NA NA TRBV7-9 CASSTHRVSEQYF TGTGCCAGCAGCACCCACAGGGTTAGCGAGCAGTACTTC
TRBJ1-1 NA NA TRBV30 CAWTPTGRNTEAFF TGTGCCTGGACCCCCACAGGGCGGAACACTGAAGCTTTCTTT
TRBJ1-2 NA TRBD1 TRBV15 CATSSDRGRGYTF TGTGCCACCAGCAGTGACAGGGGGCGCGGCTACACCTTC
TRBJ1-2 NA TRBD1 TRBV18 CASSLDREYGYTF TGTGCCAGCTCACTAGACAGGGAATATGGCTACACCTTC
TRBJ1-3 NA TRBD1 TRBV25-1 CASSTGDTIYF TGTGCCAGCAGTACAGGGGACACCATATATTTT
TRBJ2-1 NA TRBD2 TRBV6-5 CASSGLADNEQFF TGTGCCAGCAGTGGACTAGCGGACAATGAGCAGTTCTTC
TRBJ2-2 NA TRBD2 TRBV15 CATSRAQIAGVGGELFF TGTGCCACCAGCAGGGCTCAGATAGCGGGGGTAGGCGGGGAGCTGTTTTTT
TRBJ1-2 NA TRBD1 TRBV5-5 CASSLEGQGPYGYTF TGTGCCAGCAGCTTGGAGGGACAGGGACCCTATGGCTACACCTTC
TRBJ2-5 NA TRBD2 TRBV6-5 CASRPGLAAQETQYF TGTGCCAGCAGGCCCGGACTAGCGGCCCAAGAGACCCAGTACTTC
TRBJ1-1 few NA TRBV5-1 CASSDTSGGTEAFF TGCGCCAGCAGCGATACCTCGGGGGGAACTGAAGCTTTCTTT
TRBJ2-1 NA TRBD2 TRBV27 CASSFLLAGGPEEQFF TGTGCCAGCAGTTTCCTGCTAGCGGGAGGGCCTGAAGAGCAGTTCTTC